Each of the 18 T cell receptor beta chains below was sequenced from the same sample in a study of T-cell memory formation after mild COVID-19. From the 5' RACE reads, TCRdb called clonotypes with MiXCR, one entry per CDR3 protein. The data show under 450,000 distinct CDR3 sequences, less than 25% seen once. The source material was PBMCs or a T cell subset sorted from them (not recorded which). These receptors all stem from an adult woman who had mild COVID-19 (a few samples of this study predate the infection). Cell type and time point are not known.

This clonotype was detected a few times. This CDR3 is CASSQELAGEIHEQFF. The DNA of the CDR3 is TGCGCCAGCAGCCAAGAACTAGCGGGAGAGATACATGAGCAGTTCTTC. This chain connects TRBV4-1 to TRBJ2-1; TRBD2 aligns across 11 bases. The trim removed 0 bases at V and 8 bases at J, leaving 6 bases unmatched. This CDR3 spans 16 amino acids. The germline gives CDR1 MGHRA, CDR2 YSYEKL.

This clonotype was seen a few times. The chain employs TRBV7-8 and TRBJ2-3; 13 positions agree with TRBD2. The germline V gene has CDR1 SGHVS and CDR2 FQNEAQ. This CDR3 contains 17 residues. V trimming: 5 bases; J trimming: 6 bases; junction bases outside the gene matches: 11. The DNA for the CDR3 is TGTGCCAGCAGCCCAAACCTACTAGCGGGGGGGCCGGATACGCAGTATTTT. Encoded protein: CASSPNLLAGGPDTQYF.

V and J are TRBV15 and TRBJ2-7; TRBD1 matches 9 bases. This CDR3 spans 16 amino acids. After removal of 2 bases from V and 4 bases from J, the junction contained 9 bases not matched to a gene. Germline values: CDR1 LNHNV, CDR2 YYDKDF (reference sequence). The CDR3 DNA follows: TGTGCCACCAGCAGATACGGGACAGGGAAGCGGTACGAGCAGTACTTC. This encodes CATSRYGTGKRYEQYF. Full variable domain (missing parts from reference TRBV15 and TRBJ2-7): DAMVIQNPRYQVTQFGKPVTLSCSQTLNHNVMYWYQQKSSQAPKLLFHYYDKDFNNEADTPDNFQSRRPNTSFCFLDIRSPGLGDTAMYLCATSRYGTGKRYEQYFGPGTRLTVT.

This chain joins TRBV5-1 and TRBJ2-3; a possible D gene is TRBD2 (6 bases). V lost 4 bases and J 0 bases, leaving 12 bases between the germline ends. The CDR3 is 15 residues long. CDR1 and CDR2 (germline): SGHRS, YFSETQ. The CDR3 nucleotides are TGCGCCAGCAGCCTGACGGGGGACAGCACAGATACGCAGTATTTT. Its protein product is CASSLTGDSTDTQYF.

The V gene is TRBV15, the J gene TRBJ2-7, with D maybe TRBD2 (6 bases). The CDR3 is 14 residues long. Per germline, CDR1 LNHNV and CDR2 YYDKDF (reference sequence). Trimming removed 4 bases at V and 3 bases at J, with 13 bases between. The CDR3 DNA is TGTGCCACCAGCATAGGGACTCAGCTCTACGAGCAGTACTTC. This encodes CATSIGTQLYEQYF.

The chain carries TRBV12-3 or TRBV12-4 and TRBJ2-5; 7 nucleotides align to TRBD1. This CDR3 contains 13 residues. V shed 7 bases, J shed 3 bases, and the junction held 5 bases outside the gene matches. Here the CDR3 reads CASNSQGEETQYF. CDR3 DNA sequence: TGTGCCAGCAACTCCCAGGGGGAAGAGACCCAGTACTTC.

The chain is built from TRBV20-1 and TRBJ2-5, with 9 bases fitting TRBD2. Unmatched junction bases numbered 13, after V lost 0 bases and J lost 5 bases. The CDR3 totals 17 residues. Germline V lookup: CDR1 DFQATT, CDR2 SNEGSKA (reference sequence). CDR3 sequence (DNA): TGCAGTGCTAGAGATCCGGCTAGCGGGGACCATAAGGAGACCCAGTACTTC. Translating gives CSARDPASGDHKETQYF.

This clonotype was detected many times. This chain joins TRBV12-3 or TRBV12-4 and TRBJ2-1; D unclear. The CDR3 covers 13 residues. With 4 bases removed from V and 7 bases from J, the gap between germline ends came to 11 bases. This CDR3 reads CASSSGLPNEQFF. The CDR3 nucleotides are TGTGCCAGCAGTTCCGGCCTTCCGAATGAGCAGTTCTTC.

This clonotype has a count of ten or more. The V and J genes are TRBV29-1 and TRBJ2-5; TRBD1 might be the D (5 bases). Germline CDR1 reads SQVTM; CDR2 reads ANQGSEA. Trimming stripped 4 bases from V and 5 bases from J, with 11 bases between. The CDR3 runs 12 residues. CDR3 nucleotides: TGCAGCGTTGTCAGGGCGCGGGAGACCCAGTACTTC. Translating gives CSVVRARETQYF.

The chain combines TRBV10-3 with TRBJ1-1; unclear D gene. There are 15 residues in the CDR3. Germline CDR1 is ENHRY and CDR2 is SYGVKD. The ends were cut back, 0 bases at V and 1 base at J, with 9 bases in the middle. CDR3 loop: CAISESRAGNTEAFF. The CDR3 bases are TGTGCCATCAGTGAGTCCCGGGCCGGGAACACTGAAGCTTTCTTT.

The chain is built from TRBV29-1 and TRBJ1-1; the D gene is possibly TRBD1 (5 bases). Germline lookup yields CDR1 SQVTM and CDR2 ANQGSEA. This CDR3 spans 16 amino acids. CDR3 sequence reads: CRGSGRLWDGNTEAFF. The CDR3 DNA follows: TGCAGGGGTTCGGGGCGTTTGTGGGACGGAAACACTGAAGCTTTCTTT.

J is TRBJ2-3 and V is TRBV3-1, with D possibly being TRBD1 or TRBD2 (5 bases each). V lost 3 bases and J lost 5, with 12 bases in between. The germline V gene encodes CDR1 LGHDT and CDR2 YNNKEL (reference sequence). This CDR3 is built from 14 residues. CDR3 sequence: CASSHRGVGDTQYF. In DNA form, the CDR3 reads TGTGCCAGCAGCCACAGAGGGGTAGGAGATACGCAGTATTTT.

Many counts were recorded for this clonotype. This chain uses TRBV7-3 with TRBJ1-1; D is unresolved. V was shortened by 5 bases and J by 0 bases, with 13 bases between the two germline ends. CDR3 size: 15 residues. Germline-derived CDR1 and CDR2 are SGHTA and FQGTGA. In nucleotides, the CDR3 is TGTGCCAGCAGCCCCGGCGAGGCCTTGAACACTGAAGCTTTCTTT. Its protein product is CASSPGEALNTEAFF.

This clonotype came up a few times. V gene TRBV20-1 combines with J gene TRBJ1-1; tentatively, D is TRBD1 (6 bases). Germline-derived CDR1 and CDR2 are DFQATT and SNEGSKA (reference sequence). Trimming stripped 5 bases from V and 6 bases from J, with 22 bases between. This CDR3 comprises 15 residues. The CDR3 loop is CSAADPTGRLSEAFF. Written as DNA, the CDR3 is TGCAGTGCTGCTGATCCCACAGGGAGGTTGTCTGAAGCTTTCTTT.

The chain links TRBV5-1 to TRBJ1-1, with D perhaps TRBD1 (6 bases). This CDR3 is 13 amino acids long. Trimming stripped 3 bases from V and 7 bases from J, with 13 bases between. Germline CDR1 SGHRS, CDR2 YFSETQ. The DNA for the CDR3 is TGCGCCAGCAGCTCAGGGACACCGGATGAAGCTTTCTTT. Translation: CASSSGTPDEAFF.

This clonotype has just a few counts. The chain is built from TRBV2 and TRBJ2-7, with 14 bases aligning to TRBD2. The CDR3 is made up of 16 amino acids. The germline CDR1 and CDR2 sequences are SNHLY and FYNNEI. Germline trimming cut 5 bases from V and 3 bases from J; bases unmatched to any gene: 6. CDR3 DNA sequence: TGTGCCAGCAGTCCGGGGGGACTAGCGGGGGACTACGAGCAGTACTTC. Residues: CASSPGGLAGDYEQYF.

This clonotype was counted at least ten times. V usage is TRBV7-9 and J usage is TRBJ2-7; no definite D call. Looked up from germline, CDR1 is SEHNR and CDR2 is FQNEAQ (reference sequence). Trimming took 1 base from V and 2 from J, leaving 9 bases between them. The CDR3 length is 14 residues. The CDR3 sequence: CASSLGQPPYEQYF. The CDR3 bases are TGTGCCAGCAGCTTAGGGCAGCCCCCCTACGAGCAGTACTTC.

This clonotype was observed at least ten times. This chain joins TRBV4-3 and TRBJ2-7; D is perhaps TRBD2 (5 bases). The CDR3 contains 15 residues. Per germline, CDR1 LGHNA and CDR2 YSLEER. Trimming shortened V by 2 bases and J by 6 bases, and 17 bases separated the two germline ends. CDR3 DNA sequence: TGCGCCAGCAGCCAACACTCTCACTTAGGAGGCGAGCAGTACTTC. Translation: CASSQHSHLGGEQYF.